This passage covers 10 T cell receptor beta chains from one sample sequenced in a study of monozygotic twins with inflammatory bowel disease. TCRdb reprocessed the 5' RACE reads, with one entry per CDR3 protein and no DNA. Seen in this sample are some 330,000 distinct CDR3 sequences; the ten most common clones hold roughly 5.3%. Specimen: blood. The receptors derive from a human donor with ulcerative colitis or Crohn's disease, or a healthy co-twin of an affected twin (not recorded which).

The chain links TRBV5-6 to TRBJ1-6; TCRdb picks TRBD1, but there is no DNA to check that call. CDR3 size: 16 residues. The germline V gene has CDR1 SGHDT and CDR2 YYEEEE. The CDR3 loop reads CASSSTGAGYNSPLHF.

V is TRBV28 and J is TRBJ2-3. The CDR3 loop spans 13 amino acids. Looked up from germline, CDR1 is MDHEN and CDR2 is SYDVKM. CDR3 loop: CASSFLAANTQYF.

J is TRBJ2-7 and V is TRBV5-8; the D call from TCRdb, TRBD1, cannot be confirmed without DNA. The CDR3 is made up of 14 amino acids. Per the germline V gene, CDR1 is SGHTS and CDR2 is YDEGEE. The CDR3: CASSFRGHGYEQYF.

This CDR3 reads CASSRVQAQETQYF. The rearrangement uses TRBV23-1 and TRBJ2-5; TCRdb proposes TRBD1, but this gene call is untestable without DNA. TRBV23-1 is labeled an ORF, and its function is uncertain. This CDR3 contains 14 residues.

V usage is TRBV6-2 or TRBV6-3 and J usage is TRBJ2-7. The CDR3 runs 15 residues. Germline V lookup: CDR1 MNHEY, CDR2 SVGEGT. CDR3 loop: CASSYSTLRTAEQYF.

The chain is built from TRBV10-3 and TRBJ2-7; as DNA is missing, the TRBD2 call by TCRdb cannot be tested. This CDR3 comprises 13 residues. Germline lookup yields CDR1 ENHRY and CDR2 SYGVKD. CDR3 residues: CAINTGTNYEQYF.

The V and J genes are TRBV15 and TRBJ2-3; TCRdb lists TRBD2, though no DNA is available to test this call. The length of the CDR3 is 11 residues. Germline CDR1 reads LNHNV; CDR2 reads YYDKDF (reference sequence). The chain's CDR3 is CATILRDTQYF.

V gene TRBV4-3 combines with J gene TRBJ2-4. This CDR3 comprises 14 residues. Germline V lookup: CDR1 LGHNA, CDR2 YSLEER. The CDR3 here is CASSQGVAKNIQYF.

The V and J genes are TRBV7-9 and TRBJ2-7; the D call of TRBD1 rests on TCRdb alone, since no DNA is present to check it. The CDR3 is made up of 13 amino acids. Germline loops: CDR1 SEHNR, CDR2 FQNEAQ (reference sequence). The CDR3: CASSPTVYYEQYF. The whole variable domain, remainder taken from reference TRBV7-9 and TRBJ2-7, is DTGVSQNPRHKITKRGQNVTFRCDPISEHNRLYWYRQTLGQGPEFLTYFQNEAQLEKSRLLSDRFSAERPKGSFSTLEIQRTEQGDSAMYLCASSPTVYYEQYFGPGTRLTVT.

CDR3 in amino acids: CASSLGDRGRGQPQHF. The chain has TRBV7-8 and TRBJ1-5; TCRdb lists TRBD1, though no DNA is available to test this call. Germline values: CDR1 SGHVS, CDR2 FQNEAQ. The CDR3 extends over 16 amino acids.